The present entry profiles one T cell receptor (beta chain) with its context. Its specificity is not known. The data derive from a study of cytomegalovirus exposure and HLA in healthy donors. The study, taken as a whole, reports: Later work found most CMV-associated TCR beta chains apparently HLA-restricted. According to the study, some 160 TCR beta chains were cytomegalovirus-associated. Many donors carried some public TCRs, although rarity characterized most TCR sequences. Previous analysis showed most TCR beta V segments were productive about 87% or about 30% of the time.

CDR1 is SGDLS and CDR2 is YYNGEE in the germline V gene. The CDR3 loop spans 13 amino acids. V was trimmed by 0 bases and J by 5 bases, leaving 8 bases between them. PCR primers comprised 60 Vbeta and 13 Jbeta primers. TCRdb's copy holds only in-frame clones and misses some; the assay was immunoSEQ multiplex PCR. The data show more than 95,000 clones, 70% to 80% seen once. The V call is TRBV9, the J call TRBJ2-5, with D hard to call. What was sequenced was PBMCs. This sequence was found in a man aged 35 to 55 in good health and CMV-seronegative. The CDR3 sequence: CASSVGWAETQYF. The DNA for the CDR3 is TGTGCCAGCAGCGTAGGGTGGGCCGAGACCCAGTACTTC. The whole variable domain, filled in from reference TRBV9 and TRBJ2-5, reads DSGVTQTPKHLITATGQRVTLRCSPRSGDLSVYWYQQSLDQGLQFLIQYYNGEERAKGNILERFSAQQFPDLHSELNLSSLELGDSALYFCASSVGWAETQYFGPGTRLLVL.